Listed below are T cell receptor beta chains from one sample, sequenced in a study of PD-1 blockade in classical Hodgkin lymphoma. Some clones are missing from TCRdb's copy, which holds only in-frame ones; the method was immunoSEQ multiplex PCR. The data contain roughly 39,000 clones, around 80% of them singletons. Specimen: peripheral blood mononuclear cells (PBMCs), collected before the fourth cycle of nivolumab. The receptors here all came from a human donor with classical Hodgkin lymphoma. Each CDR3 is given with its conserved first and last residue. The D gene is left open where the match is weak. A row's size may be missing; if present it is once, few, many or a size class.

j_call clone_size d_call v_call cdr3_aa cdr3_nt
TRBJ1-2 NA TRBD1 TRBV30 CAWAGGYGYTF TGTGCCTGGGCAGGGGGCTATGGCTACACCTTC
TRBJ1-2 NA NA TRBV11-2 CASSLARNYGYTF TGTGCCAGCAGCTTAGCAAGGAACTATGGCTACACCTTC
TRBJ2-7 NA NA TRBV18 CASSPPAKGGYEQYF TGTGCCAGCTCACCACCGGCAAAAGGGGGCTACGAGCAGTACTTC
TRBJ2-3 NA TRBD2 TRBV2 CASIRSGGVSTDTQYF TGTGCCAGCATACGGAGCGGGGGGGTTAGCACAGATACGCAGTATTTT
TRBJ2-2 NA TRBD2 TRBV5-1 CASSSAAGGRSGELFF TGCGCCAGCAGCTCGGCGGCGGGGGGCAGGAGCGGGGAGCTGTTTTTT
TRBJ2-7 few NA TRBV27 CASAILKVGGLSSYEQYF TGTGCCAGCGCAATACTTAAGGTCGGGGGGCTCAGCTCCTACGAGCAGTACTTC
TRBJ1-5 NA TRBD1 TRBV15 CATSRDQTGASLHF TGTGCCACCAGCAGAGACCAAACAGGGGCCTCTCTTCATTTT
TRBJ1-1 NA NA TRBV9 CASSRSATGWAGDTEAFF TGTGCCAGCAGCCGTTCGGCTACGGGTTGGGCAGGAGACACTGAAGCTTTCTTT
TRBJ2-7 few NA TRBV6-5 CASSRIGGRGYEQYF TGTGCCAGCAGTCGAATCGGGGGAAGGGGATACGAGCAGTACTTC
TRBJ2-3 NA TRBD2 TRBV6-5 CASKTSGGKADTQYF TGTGCCAGCAAGACTAGCGGGGGTAAAGCAGATACGCAGTATTTT
TRBJ1-2 NA TRBD1 TRBV6-5 CASSNPGQSYGYTF TGTGCCAGCAGTAACCCGGGACAGAGCTATGGCTACACCTTC
TRBJ1-3 NA NA TRBV6-5 CASSYSDGSGNTIYF TGTGCCAGCAGTTACTCGGACGGCTCTGGAAACACCATATATTTT
TRBJ2-5 once TRBD1 TRBV27 CASRGNQETQYF TGTGCCTCCAGGGGGAACCAAGAGACCCAGTACTTC
TRBJ2-3 NA TRBD1 TRBV16 CASSQSTGEDTQYF TGTGCCAGCAGCCAATCTACAGGGGAAGATACGCAGTATTTT
TRBJ2-7 NA NA TRBV5-8 CASSLLQYYEQYF TGTGCCAGCAGCTTGTTACAGTACTACGAGCAGTACTTC
TRBJ2-7 NA TRBD1 TRBV15 CATSRQGQGVPYEQYF TGTGCCACCAGCAGGCAAGGACAGGGGGTCCCCTACGAGCAGTACTTC
TRBJ2-4 NA NA TRBV6-6 CASREIRQGGKNIQYF TGTGCCAGCAGGGAAATAAGACAGGGAGGAAAAAACATTCAGTACTTC
TRBJ1-5 few NA TRBV7-9 CASSLANQPQHF TGTGCCAGCAGCTTAGCGAATCAGCCCCAGCATTTT
TRBJ2-7 NA NA TRBV2 CASRQERGSYEQYF TGTGCCAGCAGGCAGGAAAGAGGCTCCTACGAGCAGTACTTC
TRBJ2-7 NA NA TRBV27 CASSFSRTRGEQYF TGTGCCAGCAGTTTCTCCAGGACGAGGGGCGAGCAGTACTTC
TRBJ1-1 once NA TRBV28 CASSLRAERQGLFF TGTGCCAGCAGTTTACGTGCCGAGCGCCAGGGACTATTCTTT
TRBJ2-5 few TRBD2 TRBV5-1 CASSLDLAGTYQETQYF TGCGCCAGCAGCTTGGATCTAGCGGGGACTTACCAAGAGACCCAGTACTTC
TRBJ2-7 NA TRBD1 TRBV19 CASSIGTGRSKQYF TGTGCCAGTAGTATCGGGACAGGGAGATCCAAGCAGTACTTC
TRBJ2-1 NA TRBD2 TRBV19 CATQRGLAGGRDEQFF TGTGCCACTCAAAGGGGACTAGCGGGGGGCCGGGATGAGCAGTTCTTC
TRBJ2-3 once TRBD1 TRBV28 CASSWGQVLNTQYF TGTGCCAGCAGTTGGGGACAGGTTTTGAATACGCAGTATTTT
TRBJ1-2 NA TRBD1 TRBV6-1 CASSPRGQGSGYTF TGTGCCAGCAGCCCCAGGGGACAGGGGAGTGGCTACACCTTC
TRBJ2-7 NA TRBD1 TRBV4-3 CASSHGTGAFNEQYF TGCGCCAGCAGCCATGGGACAGGGGCCTTTAACGAGCAGTACTTC
TRBJ2-7 few TRBD1 TRBV2 CASSFETGSYEQYF TGTGCCAGCAGCTTTGAGACAGGGTCCTACGAGCAGTACTTC
TRBJ2-3 NA TRBD2 TRBV28 CASSLLAGGLGTDTQYF TGTGCCAGCAGTTTACTAGCGGGGGGGCTGGGCACAGATACGCAGTATTTT
TRBJ1-6 NA NA TRBV4-2 CASSQGPGEGSSPLHF TGTGCCAGCAGCCAAGGACCGGGGGAGGGATCTTCACCCCTCCACTTT
TRBJ1-1 NA NA TRBV7-9 CASSAGIPNTEAFF TGTGCCAGCAGCGCCGGAATACCGAACACTGAAGCTTTCTTT
TRBJ2-7 NA TRBD1 TRBV5-4 CASSLGQGSYEQYF TGTGCCAGCAGCCTGGGACAGGGCTCCTACGAGCAGTACTTC
TRBJ1-1 few NA TRBV29-1 CSVDGEAFF TGCAGCGTTGACGGTGAAGCTTTCTTT
TRBJ2-3 NA NA TRBV5-4 CASSSLRFSQGITDTQYF TGTGCCAGCAGCTCCCTCCGTTTCTCCCAGGGAATCACAGATACGCAGTATTTT
TRBJ1-2 few NA TRBV19 CASKQLNYGYTF TGTGCCAGTAAACAGCTTAACTATGGCTACACCTTC
TRBJ1-5 few NA TRBV19 CASTAREGQPQHF TGTGCCAGTACGGCCAGGGAGGGTCAGCCCCAGCATTTT
TRBJ1-5 NA NA TRBV19 CASSIWAGGTKQPQHF TGTGCCAGTAGTATTTGGGCAGGAGGGACAAAGCAGCCCCAGCATTTT
TRBJ2-2 NA TRBD1 TRBV15 CATSRDPAGTGPTGELFF TGTGCCACCAGCAGAGATCCGGCCGGGACAGGGCCCACCGGGGAGCTGTTTTTT
TRBJ2-5 NA TRBD2 TRBV6-6 CASSYLRGGVGTQYF TGTGCCAGCAGTTACTTGCGGGGGGGCGTCGGGACCCAGTACTTC
TRBJ1-6 NA NA TRBV4-2 CASSQEVRVSSYNSPLHF TGTGCCAGCAGCCAAGAAGTTCGGGTTAGCTCCTATAATTCACCCCTCCACTTT
TRBJ1-1 NA NA TRBV14 CASSQDIVNTEAFF TGTGCCAGCAGCCAAGATATCGTGAACACTGAAGCTTTCTTT
TRBJ2-7 NA NA TRBV2 CASSEGGEQYF TGTGCCAGCAGTGAGGGCGGAGAGCAGTACTTC
TRBJ1-1 few NA TRBV18 CASSPRDFTEAFF TGTGCCAGCTCACCCCGGGACTTCACTGAAGCTTTCTTT
TRBJ1-1 NA NA TRBV14 CASSQGQNTEAFF TGTGCCAGCAGCCAAGGCCAGAACACTGAAGCTTTCTTT
TRBJ2-1 NA NA TRBV5-1 CASSLGGAEQFF TGCGCCAGCAGCTTGGGCGGGGCTGAGCAGTTCTTC
TRBJ2-2 NA NA TRBV7-9 CASSFIGMGTNTGELFF TGTGCCAGCAGCTTTATAGGGATGGGAACGAACACCGGGGAGCTGTTTTTT
TRBJ1-2 NA NA TRBV28 CASSRIREGSGYTF TGTGCCAGCAGTCGTATCCGCGAGGGGAGCGGCTACACCTTC
TRBJ1-4 NA NA TRBV5-6 CASSLAGRSNEKLFF TGTGCCAGCAGCTTGGCCGGCAGATCAAATGAAAAACTGTTTTTT
TRBJ1-6 NA TRBD1 TRBV19 CASTTGTGYNSPLHF TGTGCCAGTACCACCGGGACAGGATATAATTCACCCCTCCACTTT
TRBJ2-3 NA TRBD2 TRBV27 CASSWRGSTDTQYF TGTGCCAGCAGTTGGCGGGGGAGCACAGATACGCAGTATTTT
TRBJ2-3 NA NA TRBV7-9 CASSWRTDTDTQYF TGTGCCAGCAGCTGGAGGACGGACACAGATACGCAGTATTTT
TRBJ2-3 NA NA TRBV7-9 CASSLDWGHSTDTQYF TGTGCCAGCAGCTTAGACTGGGGGCATAGCACAGATACGCAGTATTTT
TRBJ2-3 NA TRBD1 TRBV18 CASSPGQGTDTQYF TGTGCCAGCTCACCAGGACAGGGCACAGATACGCAGTATTTT